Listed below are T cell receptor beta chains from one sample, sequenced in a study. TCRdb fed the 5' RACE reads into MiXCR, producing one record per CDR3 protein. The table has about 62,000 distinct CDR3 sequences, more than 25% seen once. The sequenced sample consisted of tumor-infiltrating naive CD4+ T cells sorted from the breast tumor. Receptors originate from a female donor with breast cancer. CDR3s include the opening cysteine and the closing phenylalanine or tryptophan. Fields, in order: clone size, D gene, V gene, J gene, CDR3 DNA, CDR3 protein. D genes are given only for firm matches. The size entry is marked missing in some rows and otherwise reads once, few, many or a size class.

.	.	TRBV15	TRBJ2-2	TGTGCCACCCAGCCCAGTGGAGGGAGAACCGGGGAGCTGTTTTTT	CATQPSGGRTGELFF
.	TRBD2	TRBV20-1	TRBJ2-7	TGCAGTGCTAGAGACACGGGACTAGCGCTGACCTACGAGCAGTACTTC	CSARDTGLALTYEQYF
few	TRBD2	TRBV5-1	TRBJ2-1	TGCGCCAGCAGCCCCGGGGGGGGCCCAACGACCTCCCAAGGGTTCTTC	CASSPGGGPTTSQGFF
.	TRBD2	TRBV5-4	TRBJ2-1	TGTGCCAGCAGCTTGGATAGCGGGGTATACAATGAGCAGTTCTTC	CASSLDSGVYNEQFF
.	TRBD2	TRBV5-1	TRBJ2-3	TGCGCCAGCAGAACAAGCGGGGGTCCCACAGATACGCAGTATTTT	CASRTSGGPTDTQYF
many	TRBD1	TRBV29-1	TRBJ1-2	TGCAGCGTTGGATTAGGACAGGGGGCATCGGGCTACACCTTC	CSVGLGQGASGYTF
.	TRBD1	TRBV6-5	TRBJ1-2	TGTGCCAGCAGTTACCTCCGGACAGGGGGCGTCTATGGCTACACCTTC	CASSYLRTGGVYGYTF
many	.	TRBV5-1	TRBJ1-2	TGCGCCAGCAGCTTGGACGGGGATCAGGGCTACACCTTC	CASSLDGDQGYTF
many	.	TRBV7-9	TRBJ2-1	TGTGCCAGCAGCTTTGGAGGGAGCAATGAGCAGTTCTTC	CASSFGGSNEQFF
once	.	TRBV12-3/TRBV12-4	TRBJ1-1	TGTGCCAGCAGCGACCGAAGGACGCGAGGCATTGAAGCTATCTTT	CASSDRRTRGIEAIF
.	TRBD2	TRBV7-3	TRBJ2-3	TGTGCCAGCAGCATCGGGACTAGCGGGGGGACAGATACGCAGTATTTT	CASSIGTSGGTDTQYF
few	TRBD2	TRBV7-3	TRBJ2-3	TGTGCCAGCAGCGTTAGCGGGGGGGCCTTGGCAGATACGCAGTATTTT	CASSVSGGALADTQYF
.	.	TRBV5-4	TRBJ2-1	TGTGCCAGCAGCTTGGTCCCACTAGCTCATGAGCAGTTCTTC	CASSLVPLAHEQFF
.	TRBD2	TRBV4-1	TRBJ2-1	TGCGCCAGCAGCCAAGTCGATATGGGACTAGCGGGGGGCTATGAGCAGTTCTTC	CASSQVDMGLAGGYEQFF
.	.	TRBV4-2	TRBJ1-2	TGTGCCAGCAGCCAAGACCCGCCGGGGCAGGCTGACTATGGCTACACCTTC	CASSQDPPGQADYGYTF
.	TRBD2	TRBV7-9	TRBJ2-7	TGTGCCAGCAGTATAACTAGCGGGAACCAACTAACCTACGAGCAGTACTTC	CASSITSGNQLTYEQYF
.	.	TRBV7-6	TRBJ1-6	TGTGCCAGCAGCTTAGTGAGGGGCCAACTAGGCACCCTCCACTTT	CASSLVRGQLGTLHF
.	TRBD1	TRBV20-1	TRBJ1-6	TGCAGTGCTAGAGTTGCAGGGGGCCCTAATTCACCCCTCCACTTT	CSARVAGGPNSPLHF
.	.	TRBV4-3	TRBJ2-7	TGCGCCAGCAGCCAAGACGTTGGTACCTACGAGCAGTACTTC	CASSQDVGTYEQYF
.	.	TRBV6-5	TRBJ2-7	TGCGCCAGCAGTGGAGCCCCCAACGAGCAGTACTTC	CASSGAPNEQYF
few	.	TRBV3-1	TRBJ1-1	TGTGCCAGCAGCGACCGGGGGGGCACTGAAGCTTTCTTT	CASSDRGGTEAFF
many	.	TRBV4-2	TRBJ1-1	TGTGCCAGCAGCCTTCCACCTAACACTGAAGCTTTCTTT	CASSLPPNTEAFF
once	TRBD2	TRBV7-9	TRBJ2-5	TGTGCCAGCAAAGACGGGGGGGCCGGTGAGACCCAGTACTTC	CASKDGGAGETQYF
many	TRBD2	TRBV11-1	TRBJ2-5	TGTGCCAGCAGCTTAGTTGGACTAGCGGGAGGGAGCTCGGAGACCCAGTACTTC	CASSLVGLAGGSSETQYF
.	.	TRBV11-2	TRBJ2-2	TGTGCCAGCAGCTTTGGCGCCGGCGGGAACACCGGGGAGCTGTTTTTT	CASSFGAGGNTGELFF
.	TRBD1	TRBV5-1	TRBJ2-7	TGCGCCAGCAGCTTGACCGGGACAGGATTCTACGAGCAGTACTTC	CASSLTGTGFYEQYF
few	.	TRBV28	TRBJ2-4	TGTGCCAGCAACAACAACGGACAGAGCTTAGCCAAAAACATTCAGTACTTC	CASNNNGQSLAKNIQYF
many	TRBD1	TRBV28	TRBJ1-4	TGTGCCAGCAGTCTCAGGACAGGGTTTAATGAAAAACTGTTTTTT	CASSLRTGFNEKLFF
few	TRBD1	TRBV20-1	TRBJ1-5	TGCAGTGCTAGAGACCCGGGACAGCCAGATCAGCCCCAGCATTTT	CSARDPGQPDQPQHF
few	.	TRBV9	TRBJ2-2	TGTGCCAGCAGCGTAATAAACGGGGAGCTGTTTTTT	CASSVINGELFF
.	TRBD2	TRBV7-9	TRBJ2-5	TGTGCCAGCAGCTTTGCAGCGGGAGTTGTGGAGACCCAGTACTTC	CASSFAAGVVETQYF
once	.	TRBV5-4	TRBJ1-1	TGTGCCAGCAGCTTGCCCCCGATGAACACTGAAGCTTTCTTT	CASSLPPMNTEAFF
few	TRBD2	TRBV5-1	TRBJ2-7	TGCGCCAGCAGGTCGACTAGCGGGAGGGGGTACGAGCAGTACTTC	CASRSTSGRGYEQYF
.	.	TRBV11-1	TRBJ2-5	TGTGCCAGCAGCACGGCCTGGGACATGCAAGAGACCCAGTACTTC	CASSTAWDMQETQYF
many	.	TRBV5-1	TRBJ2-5	TGCGCCAGCAGCTTATACAGCGATCAAGAGACCCAGTACTTC	CASSLYSDQETQYF
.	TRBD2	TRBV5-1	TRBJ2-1	TGCGCCAGCAGGGTACTAGCGGGAGACTACAATGAGCAGTTCTTC	CASRVLAGDYNEQFF
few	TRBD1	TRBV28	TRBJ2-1	TGTGCCAGCAGTTCGACAGGGCCGGTTTACAATGAGCAGTTCTTC	CASSSTGPVYNEQFF
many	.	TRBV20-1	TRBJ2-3	TGCAGTGCTAGAGAGTGGACAGATACGCAGTATTTT	CSAREWTDTQYF
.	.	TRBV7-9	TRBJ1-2	TGTGCCAGCAGCTTAGACCAGGACAGCTATGGCTACACCTTC	CASSLDQDSYGYTF
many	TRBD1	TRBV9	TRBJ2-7	TGTGCCAGCAGCGTAGGGGACAGGGCAACCTACGAGCAGTACTTC	CASSVGDRATYEQYF
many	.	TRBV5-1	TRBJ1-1	TGCGCCAGCAGCCCTAGATCAGACATGAACACTGAAGCTTTCTTT	CASSPRSDMNTEAFF
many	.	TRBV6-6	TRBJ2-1	TGTGCCAGCAGTTCCGGACAGTACAATGAGCAGTTCTTC	CASSSGQYNEQFF
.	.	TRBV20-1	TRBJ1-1	TGCAGTGCTAGGAAGGGCAGCCTGAACACTGAAGCTTTCTTT	CSARKGSLNTEAFF
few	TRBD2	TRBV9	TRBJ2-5	TGTGCCAGCAGCCCCTCCAGCGGGGGCCCACAAGAGACCCAGTACTTC	CASSPSSGGPQETQYF
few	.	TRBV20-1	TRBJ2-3	TGCAGTGCTAGACCACATTGGGCGGGCCCGAGGCATAGGGATACGCAGTATTTT	CSARPHWAGPRHRDTQYF